The 6 T cell receptor beta chains listed next were all sequenced from one sample in a study of Ad26.COV2.S vaccination and SARS-CoV-2 variants. Using immunoSEQ multiplex PCR, the repertoire was profiled, and TCRdb retains in-frame clones only, with some absent. This sample yields some 300,000 clones, of which about 82% are seen a single time; 1.9% belongs to the top ten. Treatment here: around 19 received Ad26.COV2.S at low or high dose, single or two shots; about five received placebo; per-sample allocation not given. Samples were taken on day 63 after the first vaccine or placebo injection. The input for sequencing was peripheral blood, taken in a trial of Ad26.COV2.S vaccine versus placebo. These TCRs come from a person aged 18-65 years who received the Ad26.COV2.S COVID-19 vaccine or a placebo.

V and J are TRBV30 and TRBJ1-1; D is unclear. Trimming stripped 6 bases from V and 10 bases from J, with 21 bases between. The germline CDR1 and CDR2 sequences are GTSNPN and SVGIG (reference sequence). This CDR3 comprises 13 residues. The CDR3 bases are TGTGCCTGTACCTACCTAGGGAATAAGGGAGCTTTCTTT. Encoded protein: CACTYLGNKGAFF. The full variable domain, with the rest looked up from reference TRBV30 and TRBJ1-1, is SQTIHQWPATLVQPVGSPLSLECTVEGTSNPNLYWYRQAAGRGLQLLFYSVGIGQISSEVPQNLSASRPQDRQFILSSKKLLLSDSGFYLCACTYLGNKGAFFGQGTRLTVV.

Only a few counts were recorded for this clone. The chain carries TRBV7-6 and TRBJ1-6; no firm D call. This CDR3 region has 12 residues. The germline V and J ends were trimmed by 6 bases and 8 bases, with 8 bases remaining between them. Germline V lookup: CDR1 SGHVS, CDR2 FNYEAQ. The CDR3 is CASSSFYSPLHF. CDR3 nucleotide sequence: TGTGCCAGCAGTTCGTTCTATTCACCCCTCCACTTT.

The V gene is TRBV30, the J gene TRBJ2-5; 10 positions match TRBD1. CDR3 length equals 14 residues. With 7 bases clipped from V and 5 bases from J, the junction kept 10 bases outside the gene matches. Germline CDR1 GTSNPN, CDR2 SVGIG (reference sequence). The CDR3 region is CALKDRGRVETQYF. CDR3 bases: TGTGCCTTAAAAGACAGGGGGCGGGTGGAGACCCAGTACTTC.

The chain combines TRBV12-3 or TRBV12-4 with TRBJ1-1; the D gene is possibly TRBD1 (5 bases). The CDR3 has 10 amino acids. Deletions cut 10 bases from V and 10 bases from J, with 13 bases between. CDR3 in DNA: TGTGCCACCTCGGGGGGAGGAGCTTTCTTT. It is translated as CATSGGGAFF.

V is TRBV19 and J is TRBJ2-7, with 13 bases identical to TRBD2. The ends lost 4 bases at V and 4 bases at J; junction bases unmatched: 4. CDR1 is LNHDA and CDR2 is SQIVND in the germline V gene (reference sequence). This CDR3 contains 15 residues. CDR3 amino acids: CASSSTSGGAYEQYF. The CDR3 DNA reads as TGTGCCAGTAGTAGTACTAGCGGGGGGGCGTACGAGCAGTACTTC.

The chain uses TRBV30 and TRBJ1-6, with D perhaps TRBD1 (6 bases). Trimming took 7 bases from V and 1 from J, leaving 17 bases between them. This CDR3 spans 16 amino acids. Germline lookup yields CDR1 GTSNPN and CDR2 SVGIG (reference sequence). As DNA, the CDR3 is TGTGCCTCGGCCTTAATTGGACAGTCCTATAATTCACCCCTCCACTTT. Protein sequence: CASALIGQSYNSPLHF. Variable domain in full (rest from reference TRBV30 and TRBJ1-6): SQTIHQWPATLVQPVGSPLSLECTVEGTSNPNLYWYRQAAGRGLQLLFYSVGIGQISSEVPQNLSASRPQDRQFILSSKKLLLSDSGFYLCASALIGQSYNSPLHFGNGTRLTVT.